Listed below are T cell receptor beta chains from one sample, sequenced in a study of naive and memory T cell subsets. From the 5' RACE reads, TCRdb called clonotypes with MiXCR, one entry per CDR3 protein. Seen here are tens of thousands of distinct CDR3 sequences, 7.2% observed once, and the top ten hold 8.5% to 10%. All receptors derive from a male donor in good health. Each CDR3 is given with its conserved first and last residue. Each record gives: J gene, V gene, clone size, D gene, CDR3 DNA, CDR3 protein. The D gene is left open where the match is weak. A clone size is listed for some rows: how often the clone was seen (once, few, many), or a class if it is expanded.

j_gene: TRBJ1-2
v_gene: TRBV29-1
abundance: once
d_gene: -
CDR3nt: TGCAGCGTTTTTCCATCCCCTAACTATGGCTACACCTTC
CDR3aa: CSVFPSPNYGYTF

j_gene: TRBJ2-5
v_gene: TRBV29-1
abundance: few
d_gene: -
CDR3nt: TGCAGCGTTGTTCCCCCTCCAGAGACCCAGTACTTC
CDR3aa: CSVVPPPETQYF

j_gene: TRBJ2-3
v_gene: TRBV5-6
abundance: few
d_gene: TRBD1
CDR3nt: TGTGCCAGCAGCTTGAGGGGACAGAGCACAGATACGCAGTATTTT
CDR3aa: CASSLRGQSTDTQYF

j_gene: TRBJ2-1
v_gene: TRBV3-1
abundance: few
d_gene: TRBD1
CDR3nt: TGTGCCAGCAGCCAACAACAGGGGGCTATTGGAAATGAGCAGTTCTTC
CDR3aa: CASSQQQGAIGNEQFF

j_gene: TRBJ2-7
v_gene: TRBV12-3/TRBV12-4
abundance: few
d_gene: -
CDR3nt: TGTGCCAGTTCCGCGCGAGGGTTAAACTACGAGCAGTACTTC
CDR3aa: CASSARGLNYEQYF

j_gene: TRBJ2-1
v_gene: TRBV7-8
abundance: -
d_gene: -
CDR3nt: TGTGCCAGCAGCGGGGAGGGGGATGTCTCCTACAATGAGCAGTTCTTC
CDR3aa: CASSGEGDVSYNEQFF

j_gene: TRBJ2-3
v_gene: TRBV2
abundance: -
d_gene: -
CDR3nt: TGTGCCAGCAGTGGGGACTTTCGTCCTGTGTCTTTT
CDR3aa: CASSGDFRPVSF

j_gene: TRBJ1-4
v_gene: TRBV6-1
abundance: -
d_gene: TRBD1
CDR3nt: TGTGCCAGCAGTCCCAGGGGGAAGGTAACTAATGAAAAACTGTTTTTT
CDR3aa: CASSPRGKVTNEKLFF

j_gene: TRBJ2-2
v_gene: TRBV12-3/TRBV12-4
abundance: few
d_gene: -
CDR3nt: TGTGCCAGCAGTTTAATTGGGCACAACACCGGGGAGCTGTTTTTT
CDR3aa: CASSLIGHNTGELFF

j_gene: TRBJ2-7
v_gene: TRBV12-3/TRBV12-4
abundance: -
d_gene: -
CDR3nt: TGTGCCAGCAGTCACTCCCGGGTAACCTACGAGCAGTACTTC
CDR3aa: CASSHSRVTYEQYF

j_gene: TRBJ2-3
v_gene: TRBV5-1
abundance: many
d_gene: TRBD1
CDR3nt: TGCGCCAGCAGCGTTAACAGGGGCGATACGCAGTATTTT
CDR3aa: CASSVNRGDTQYF

j_gene: TRBJ2-1
v_gene: TRBV20-1
abundance: few
d_gene: -
CDR3nt: TGCAGTGCTAGGCTGGCGGGTAGCTCCTACAATGAGCAGTTCTTC
CDR3aa: CSARLAGSSYNEQFF

j_gene: TRBJ2-5
v_gene: TRBV29-1
abundance: many
d_gene: -
CDR3nt: TGCAGCGTTTTGGGGAGCCAAGAGACCCAGTACTTC
CDR3aa: CSVLGSQETQYF

j_gene: TRBJ1-2
v_gene: TRBV10-2
abundance: many
d_gene: -
CDR3nt: TGCGCCAGCAGTGTGTCCGAGTTGGGGAGCTATGGCTACACCTTC
CDR3aa: CASSVSELGSYGYTF

j_gene: TRBJ1-2
v_gene: TRBV7-2
abundance: many
d_gene: -
CDR3nt: TGTGCCAGCACCCTAACCCCGACAGACTCTAACTATGGCTACACCTTC
CDR3aa: CASTLTPTDSNYGYTF

j_gene: TRBJ1-5
v_gene: TRBV7-8
abundance: many
d_gene: -
CDR3nt: TGTGCCAGCAGCTTCGAAGGGGGGGGCGGTTATAGCAATCAGCCCCAGCATTTT
CDR3aa: CASSFEGGGGYSNQPQHF

j_gene: TRBJ1-1
v_gene: TRBV30
abundance: few
d_gene: -
CDR3nt: TGTGCCTGGAGTCTTGACAGCATGAACACTGAAGCTTTCTTT
CDR3aa: CAWSLDSMNTEAFF

j_gene: TRBJ2-3
v_gene: TRBV10-3
abundance: -
d_gene: TRBD2
CDR3nt: TGTGCCATCAGCGGTAGCGGGGGTGAAGATACGCAGTATTTT
CDR3aa: CAISGSGGEDTQYF

j_gene: TRBJ2-3
v_gene: TRBV27
abundance: -
d_gene: -
CDR3nt: TGTGCCAGCAGTTTATGGGGCAGATCCACAGATACGCAGTATTTT
CDR3aa: CASSLWGRSTDTQYF

j_gene: TRBJ2-1
v_gene: TRBV5-1
abundance: -
d_gene: -
CDR3nt: TGCGCCAGCAGCTTGGTCGGTAGCGGTAATGAGCAGTTCTTC
CDR3aa: CASSLVGSGNEQFF

j_gene: TRBJ1-1
v_gene: TRBV20-1
abundance: many
d_gene: -
CDR3nt: TGCAGTGCGCGAGACAGGAACACTGAAGCTTTCTTT
CDR3aa: CSARDRNTEAFF

j_gene: TRBJ2-1
v_gene: TRBV7-9
abundance: few
d_gene: TRBD1
CDR3nt: TGTGCCAGCAGCCTGGGACAGGTGACCTACAATGAGCAGTTCTTC
CDR3aa: CASSLGQVTYNEQFF

j_gene: TRBJ2-2
v_gene: TRBV11-3
abundance: many
d_gene: -
CDR3nt: TGTGCCAGCAGCTTAGGGTTGGCGAACACCGGGGAGCTGTTTTTT
CDR3aa: CASSLGLANTGELFF

j_gene: TRBJ2-1
v_gene: TRBV6-1
abundance: -
d_gene: -
CDR3nt: TGTGCCAGCAGTGAACGGGTTGTCAGGGTCAAGTTCTTC
CDR3aa: CASSERVVRVKFF

j_gene: TRBJ1-3
v_gene: TRBV2
abundance: -
d_gene: TRBD1
CDR3nt: TGTGCCAGCGATACACAGGGGGTCTCTGGAAACACCATATGTTTT
CDR3aa: CASDTQGVSGNTICF

j_gene: TRBJ2-3
v_gene: TRBV20-1
abundance: few
d_gene: -
CDR3nt: TGCAGTGCTAGAGATCAGTGGCGGGATACGCAGTATTTT
CDR3aa: CSARDQWRDTQYF

j_gene: TRBJ1-1
v_gene: TRBV18
abundance: many
d_gene: -
CDR3nt: TGTGCCAGCTCACCCCTGATAAATGGGGACACTGAAGCTTTCTTT
CDR3aa: CASSPLINGDTEAFF

j_gene: TRBJ1-5
v_gene: TRBV6-6
abundance: few
d_gene: -
CDR3nt: TGTGCCAGCAGTTACACAGCCTACAATCAGCCCCAGCATTTT
CDR3aa: CASSYTAYNQPQHF

j_gene: TRBJ1-5
v_gene: TRBV6-6
abundance: many
d_gene: -
CDR3nt: TGTGCCAGCAGTGCGACAGCCGTGCAGCCCCAGCATTTT
CDR3aa: CASSATAVQPQHF

j_gene: TRBJ2-7
v_gene: TRBV6-2/TRBV6-3
abundance: -
d_gene: TRBD2
CDR3nt: TGTGCCAGCAGTTCCCTGACTAGCGGGAGTTACGAGCAGTACTTC
CDR3aa: CASSSLTSGSYEQYF

j_gene: TRBJ1-2
v_gene: TRBV29-1
abundance: many
d_gene: -
CDR3nt: TGCAGCGTACGCCAGACAGGAAACTATGGCTACACCTTC
CDR3aa: CSVRQTGNYGYTF

j_gene: TRBJ2-1
v_gene: TRBV20-1
abundance: few
d_gene: -
CDR3nt: TGCAGTGCTAGCGAAGGCCTGTCCTACAATGAGCAGTTCTTC
CDR3aa: CSASEGLSYNEQFF

j_gene: TRBJ1-2
v_gene: TRBV5-6
abundance: few
d_gene: TRBD1
CDR3nt: TGTGCCAGCAGTTTCGGACAGGGGGCGACTAACTATGGCTACACCTTC
CDR3aa: CASSFGQGATNYGYTF

j_gene: TRBJ1-5
v_gene: TRBV27
abundance: many
d_gene: -
CDR3nt: TGTGCCAGCAGTGCGCAGGGACGTCAGCCCCAGCATTTT
CDR3aa: CASSAQGRQPQHF

j_gene: TRBJ2-3
v_gene: TRBV6-1
abundance: many
d_gene: -
CDR3nt: TGTGCCAGCAGTCCCCCTGCGGGAAGCACAGATACGCAGTATTTT
CDR3aa: CASSPPAGSTDTQYF

j_gene: TRBJ2-5
v_gene: TRBV3-1
abundance: many
d_gene: TRBD2
CDR3nt: TGTGCCAGCAGCCAAACTAGCGGCGGGGAGACCCAGTACTTC
CDR3aa: CASSQTSGGETQYF

j_gene: TRBJ2-1
v_gene: TRBV19
abundance: few
d_gene: -
CDR3nt: TGTGCCAGTAGTATCGGTTTCCCGGCCGCCATCACTGAGCAGTTCTTC
CDR3aa: CASSIGFPAAITEQFF

j_gene: TRBJ2-1
v_gene: TRBV5-5
abundance: many
d_gene: TRBD1
CDR3nt: TGTGCCAGCAGTTACGGACAGGGCGCCGGCAATGAGCAGTTCTTC
CDR3aa: CASSYGQGAGNEQFF

j_gene: TRBJ2-1
v_gene: TRBV5-1
abundance: few
d_gene: TRBD1
CDR3nt: TGCGCCAGCAGCAGTACAGGGGGCCTTTACGATGAGCAGTTCTTC
CDR3aa: CASSSTGGLYDEQFF

j_gene: TRBJ1-1
v_gene: TRBV7-6
abundance: many
d_gene: TRBD1
CDR3nt: TGTGCCAGCAGCTGGACAGGGGATACTGAAGCTTTCTTT
CDR3aa: CASSWTGDTEAFF

j_gene: TRBJ2-7
v_gene: TRBV7-9
abundance: -
d_gene: TRBD2
CDR3nt: TGTGCCAGCAGCTTAGAAGCGGGAGGGCCGTACGAGCAGTACTTC
CDR3aa: CASSLEAGGPYEQYF

j_gene: TRBJ2-5
v_gene: TRBV12-2
abundance: many
d_gene: -
CDR3nt: TGTGCAAGTCGCCCCCCTCGCGGGGTTAAAGAGACCCAGTACTTC
CDR3aa: CASRPPRGVKETQYF

j_gene: TRBJ1-1
v_gene: TRBV6-4
abundance: -
d_gene: -
CDR3nt: TGTGCCAGCAGTGACTATGGGGGGGCTCAAGATAGAGAACACACTGAAGCTTTCTTT
CDR3aa: CASSDYGGAQDREHTEAFF

j_gene: TRBJ2-3
v_gene: TRBV7-9
abundance: -
d_gene: TRBD2
CDR3nt: TGTGCCAGCGGCCCAGCGGGGGGCACAGATACGCAGTATTTT
CDR3aa: CASGPAGGTDTQYF

j_gene: TRBJ2-3
v_gene: TRBV12-5
abundance: -
d_gene: -
CDR3nt: TGTGCTAGTGCCTTACCGATCGATACGCAGTATTTT
CDR3aa: CASALPIDTQYF